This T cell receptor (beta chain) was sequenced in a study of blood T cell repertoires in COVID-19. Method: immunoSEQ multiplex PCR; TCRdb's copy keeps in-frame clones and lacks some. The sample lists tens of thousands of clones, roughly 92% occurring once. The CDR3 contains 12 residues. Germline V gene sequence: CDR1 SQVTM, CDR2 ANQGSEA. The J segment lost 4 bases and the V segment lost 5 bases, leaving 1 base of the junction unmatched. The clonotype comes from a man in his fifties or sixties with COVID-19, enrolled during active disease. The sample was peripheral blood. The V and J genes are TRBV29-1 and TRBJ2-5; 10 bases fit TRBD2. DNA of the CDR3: TGCAGCGTTTCTAGCGGGAGAGAGACCCAGTACTTC. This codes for CSVSSGRETQYF.